This TCR beta chain was documented in a study of T cells expressing NK-cell markers. A 5'RACE template switching approach incorporating UMIs was used to make TCR beta cDNA. TCRdb re-called the 5' RACE reads and shows each CDR3 protein once, DNA omitted. Its clone listing holds 250,000 or so distinct CDR3 sequences. CDR3 length: 15 residues. Looked up from germline, CDR1 is MDHEN and CDR2 is SYDVKM. The source is a woman aged 18 to 75 in good health. The source material was blood T cells: a sorted CD56 or NKG2C T cell subset, CD4+ or CD8+ T cells, or bulk PBMC T cells (not recorded which). This rearrangement joins TRBV28 to TRBJ2-7; TCRdb proposes TRBD1, but this gene call is untestable without DNA. The CDR3 spells CASSTQGGAKNEQYF.